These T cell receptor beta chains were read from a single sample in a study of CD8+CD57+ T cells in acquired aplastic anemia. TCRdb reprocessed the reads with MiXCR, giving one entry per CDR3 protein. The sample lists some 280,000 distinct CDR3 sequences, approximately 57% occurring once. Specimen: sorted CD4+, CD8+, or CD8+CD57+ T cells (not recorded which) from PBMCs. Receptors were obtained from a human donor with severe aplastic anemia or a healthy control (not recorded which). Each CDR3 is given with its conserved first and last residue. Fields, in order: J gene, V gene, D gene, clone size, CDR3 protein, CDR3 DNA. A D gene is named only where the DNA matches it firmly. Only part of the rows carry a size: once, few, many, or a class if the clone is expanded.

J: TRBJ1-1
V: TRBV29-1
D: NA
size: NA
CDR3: CSAWRGSSTEAFF
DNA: TGCAGCGCCTGGAGGGGATCGAGCACTGAAGCTTTCTTT

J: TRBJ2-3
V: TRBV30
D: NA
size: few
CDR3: CAWSSPGGLPNTDTQYF
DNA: TGTGCCTGGAGTTCCCCGGGGGGCCTTCCTAACACAGATACGCAGTATTTT

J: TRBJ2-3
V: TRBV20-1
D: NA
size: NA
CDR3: CSAISRTEYTQYF
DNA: TGCAGTGCTATATCCCGGACAGAGTATACGCAGTATTTT

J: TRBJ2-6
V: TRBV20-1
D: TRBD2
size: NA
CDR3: CSAPTGTSGANVLTF
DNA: TGCAGTGCGCCCACCGGGACTAGCGGGGCCAACGTCCTGACTTTC

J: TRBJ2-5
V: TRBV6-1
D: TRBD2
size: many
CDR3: CASIILAGARGQETQYF
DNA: TGTGCCAGCATCATACTAGCGGGGGCCAGGGGCCAAGAGACCCAGTACTTC

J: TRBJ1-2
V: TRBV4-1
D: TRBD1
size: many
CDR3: CASSQEGTGANYGYTF
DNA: TGCGCCAGCAGCCAAGAAGGGACAGGGGCTAACTATGGCTACACCTTC

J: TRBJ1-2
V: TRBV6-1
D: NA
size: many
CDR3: CASRLQGLGDGYTF
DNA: TGTGCCAGCAGGCTTCAAGGCTTGGGCGATGGCTACACCTTC

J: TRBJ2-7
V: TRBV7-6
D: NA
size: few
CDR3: CASLAAGSYEQYF
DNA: TGTGCCAGCCTAGCAGCGGGCTCCTACGAGCAGTACTTC

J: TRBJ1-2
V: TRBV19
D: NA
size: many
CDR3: CASLGDRIYGYTF
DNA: TGTGCCAGTCTAGGGGATCGCATCTATGGCTACACCTTC

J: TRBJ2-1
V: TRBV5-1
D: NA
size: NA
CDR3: CASSLRDSHLNEQFF
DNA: TGCGCCAGCAGCCTCCGGGACTCCCACCTCAATGAGCAGTTCTTC

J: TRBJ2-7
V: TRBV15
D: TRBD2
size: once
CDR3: CATSREGTSSHEQYF
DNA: TGTGCCACCAGCAGAGAGGGGACTAGTTCTCACGAGCAGTACTTC

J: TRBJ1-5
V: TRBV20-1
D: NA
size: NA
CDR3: CSARDDQPQHF
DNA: TGCAGTGCTAGAGATGATCAGCCCCAGCATTTT

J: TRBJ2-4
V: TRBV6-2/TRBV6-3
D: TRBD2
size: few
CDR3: CASMRGAGGLENIQYF
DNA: TGTGCCAGCATGAGAGGGGCGGGGGGGCTGGAAAACATTCAGTACTTC

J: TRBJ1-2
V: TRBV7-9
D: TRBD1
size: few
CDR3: CASRSGTVTRFAF
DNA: TGTGCCAGCAGGTCCGGGACAGTCACCCGCTTTGCCTTC

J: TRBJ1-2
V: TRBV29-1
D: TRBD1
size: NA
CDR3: CSVAQGDYGYTF
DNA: TGCAGCGTTGCACAGGGGGACTATGGCTACACCTTC

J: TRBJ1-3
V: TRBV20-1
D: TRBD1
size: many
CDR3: CSAHDKDRAGNTIYF
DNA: TGCAGTGCTCACGATAAAGACAGGGCTGGAAACACCATATATTTT

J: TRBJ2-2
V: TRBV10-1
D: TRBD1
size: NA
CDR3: CASKDRVDTGELFF
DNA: TGCGCCAGCAAAGACAGGGTGGACACCGGGGAGCTGTTTTTT

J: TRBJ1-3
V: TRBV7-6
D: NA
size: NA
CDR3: CASSQTGGGDWTGNTIYF
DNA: TGTGCCAGCAGCCAGACTGGAGGGGGGGACTGGACTGGAAACACCATATATTTT

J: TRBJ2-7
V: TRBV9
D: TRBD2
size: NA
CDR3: CASSVGRGGGLAGVGYEQYF
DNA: TGTGCCAGCAGCGTAGGACGGGGGGGTGGACTAGCGGGCGTCGGCTACGAGCAGTACTTC

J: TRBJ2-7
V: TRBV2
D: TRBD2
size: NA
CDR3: CASRIAGVVYEQYF
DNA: TGTGCCAGCAGAATAGCGGGAGTGGTCTACGAGCAGTACTTC

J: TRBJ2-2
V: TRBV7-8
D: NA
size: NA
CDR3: CASSIGTTTGELFF
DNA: TGTGCCAGCAGCATCGGGACAACCACCGGGGAGCTGTTTTTT

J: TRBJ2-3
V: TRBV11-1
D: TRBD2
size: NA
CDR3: CASRRSGGAGDTQYF
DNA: TGTGCCAGCAGGCGAAGCGGGGGAGCGGGAGATACGCAGTATTTT

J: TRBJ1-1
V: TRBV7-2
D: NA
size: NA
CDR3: CASSLVGGRTEAFF
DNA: TGTGCCAGCAGCTTAGTTGGGGGCAGGACTGAAGCTTTCTTT

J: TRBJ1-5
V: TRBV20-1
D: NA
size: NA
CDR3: CSANRQLSNQPQHF
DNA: TGCAGTGCCAACCGACAGCTTAGCAATCAGCCCCAGCATTTT

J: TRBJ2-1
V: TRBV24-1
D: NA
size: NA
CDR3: CATSEGRVEQFF
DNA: TGTGCCACCAGTGAGGGACGGGTTGAGCAGTTCTTC

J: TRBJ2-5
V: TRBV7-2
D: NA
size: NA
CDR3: CASSLAGTGEGETQYF
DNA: TGTGCCAGCAGCTTAGCGGGAACGGGGGAAGGAGAGACCCAGTACTTC

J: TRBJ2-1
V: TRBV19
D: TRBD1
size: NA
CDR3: CASSMTGQGSYNEQFF
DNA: TGTGCCAGTAGTATGACGGGACAGGGATCCTACAATGAGCAGTTCTTC

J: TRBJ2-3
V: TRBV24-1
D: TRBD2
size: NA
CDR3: CATKTSQTSGGTDTQYF
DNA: TGTGCCACGAAGACTAGCCAGACTAGCGGAGGCACAGATACGCAGTATTTT

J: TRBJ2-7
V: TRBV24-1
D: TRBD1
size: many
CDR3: CATSDPPGQGSYEQYF
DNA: TGTGCCACCAGTGACCCGCCGGGACAGGGATCCTACGAGCAGTACTTC

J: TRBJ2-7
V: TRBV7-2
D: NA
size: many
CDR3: CASSRAGLYEQYF
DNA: TGTGCCAGCAGCCGGGCAGGGTTGTACGAGCAGTACTTC

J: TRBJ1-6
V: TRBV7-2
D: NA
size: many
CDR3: CASSLGRVATNPPLHF
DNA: TGTGCCAGCAGCTTAGGCAGGGTGGCCACTAATCCACCCCTCCACTTT

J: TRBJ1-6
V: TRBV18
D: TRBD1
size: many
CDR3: CASSPTGFDSPLHF
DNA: TGTGCCAGCTCACCGACAGGGTTTGATTCACCCCTCCACTTT

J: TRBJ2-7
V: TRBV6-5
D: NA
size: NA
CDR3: CATRRGTHAYEQYF
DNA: TGTGCCACCCGAAGAGGGACTCACGCCTACGAGCAGTACTTC

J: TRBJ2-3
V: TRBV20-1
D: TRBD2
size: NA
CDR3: CSARSGRETDTQYF
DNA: TGCAGTGCTCGTAGCGGGAGGGAGACAGATACGCAGTATTTT

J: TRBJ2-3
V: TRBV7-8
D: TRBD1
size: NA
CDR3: CASSRAGDRAVTDTQYF
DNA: TGTGCCAGCAGCCGCGCGGGCGACAGGGCTGTCACAGATACGCAGTATTTT

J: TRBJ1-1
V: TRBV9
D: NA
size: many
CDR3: CASSVAPLARGGGTEAFF
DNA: TGTGCCAGCAGCGTAGCTCCTCTCGCCAGGGGCGGTGGCACTGAAGCTTTCTTT

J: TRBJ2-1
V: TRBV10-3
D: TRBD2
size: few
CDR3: CAISESWTSRDNEQFF
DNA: TGTGCCATCAGTGAGTCGTGGACTAGCCGCGACAATGAGCAGTTCTTC

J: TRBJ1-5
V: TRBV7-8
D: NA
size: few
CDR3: CASMEGRQSNQPQHF
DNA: TGTGCCAGCATGGAAGGACGACAGAGCAATCAGCCCCAGCATTTT

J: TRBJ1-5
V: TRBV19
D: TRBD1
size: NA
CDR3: CASSIRSRQGAVPNQPQHF
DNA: TGTGCCAGTAGTATAAGGTCGCGACAGGGGGCTGTTCCCAATCAGCCCCAGCATTTT

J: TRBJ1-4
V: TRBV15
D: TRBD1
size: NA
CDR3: CATSIRDRVWANEKLFF
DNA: TGTGCCACCAGCATCCGGGACAGGGTTTGGGCTAATGAAAAACTGTTTTTT

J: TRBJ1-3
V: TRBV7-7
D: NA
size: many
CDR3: CASSHRRSGNTIYF
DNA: TGTGCTAGCAGCCATAGGCGCTCTGGAAACACCATATATTTT

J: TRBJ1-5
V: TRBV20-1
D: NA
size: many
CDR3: CSARDGGRPVHF
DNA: TGCAGTGCTAGAGATGGGGGACGCCCCGTGCATTTT

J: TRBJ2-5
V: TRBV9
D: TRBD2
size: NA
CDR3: CASSSLAGVETQYF
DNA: TGTGCCAGCAGCTCACTAGCGGGAGTAGAGACCCAGTACTTC

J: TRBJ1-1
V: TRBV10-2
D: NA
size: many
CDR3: CASSRNRPNTEAFF
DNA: TGCGCCAGCAGTAGGAACAGGCCGAACACTGAAGCTTTCTTT

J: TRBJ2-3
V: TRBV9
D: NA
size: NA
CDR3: CASKPGYSTDTQYF
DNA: TGTGCCAGCAAGCCAGGGTATAGCACAGATACGCAGTATTTT

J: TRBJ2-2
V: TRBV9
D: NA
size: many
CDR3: CASSVGPGLDVAAGELFF
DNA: TGTGCCAGCAGCGTAGGCCCCGGCCTCGACGTAGCCGCCGGGGAGCTGTTTTTT

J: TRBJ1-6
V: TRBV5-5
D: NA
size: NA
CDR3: CASSLGRNSPLHF
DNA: TGTGCCAGCAGCTTAGGTCGGAATTCACCCCTCCACTTT

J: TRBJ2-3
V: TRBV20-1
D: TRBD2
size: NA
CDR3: CSARETGPAGEPDTQYF
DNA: TGCAGTGCTAGAGAGACGGGACCAGCGGGAGAACCAGATACGCAGTATTTT

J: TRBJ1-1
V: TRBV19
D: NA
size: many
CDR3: CASKGTRVTEAFF
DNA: TGTGCCAGTAAGGGTACCAGGGTCACTGAAGCTTTCTTT

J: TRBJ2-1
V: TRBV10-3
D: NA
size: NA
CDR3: CATQTDLSYNEQFF
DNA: TGTGCCACCCAGACAGATCTCTCCTACAATGAGCAGTTCTTC